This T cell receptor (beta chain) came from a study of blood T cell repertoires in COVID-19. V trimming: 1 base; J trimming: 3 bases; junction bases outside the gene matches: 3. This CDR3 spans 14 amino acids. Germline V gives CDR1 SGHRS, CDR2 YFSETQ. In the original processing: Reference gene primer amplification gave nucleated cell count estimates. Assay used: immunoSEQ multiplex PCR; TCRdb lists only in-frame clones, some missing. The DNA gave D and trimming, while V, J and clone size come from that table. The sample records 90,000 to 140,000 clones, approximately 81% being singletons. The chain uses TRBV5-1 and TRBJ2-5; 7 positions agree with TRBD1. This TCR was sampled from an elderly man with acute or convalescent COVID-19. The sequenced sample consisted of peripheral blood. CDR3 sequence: CASSLLGTEETQYF. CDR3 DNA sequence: TGCGCCAGCAGCTTGCTCGGGACAGAAGAGACCCAGTACTTC.